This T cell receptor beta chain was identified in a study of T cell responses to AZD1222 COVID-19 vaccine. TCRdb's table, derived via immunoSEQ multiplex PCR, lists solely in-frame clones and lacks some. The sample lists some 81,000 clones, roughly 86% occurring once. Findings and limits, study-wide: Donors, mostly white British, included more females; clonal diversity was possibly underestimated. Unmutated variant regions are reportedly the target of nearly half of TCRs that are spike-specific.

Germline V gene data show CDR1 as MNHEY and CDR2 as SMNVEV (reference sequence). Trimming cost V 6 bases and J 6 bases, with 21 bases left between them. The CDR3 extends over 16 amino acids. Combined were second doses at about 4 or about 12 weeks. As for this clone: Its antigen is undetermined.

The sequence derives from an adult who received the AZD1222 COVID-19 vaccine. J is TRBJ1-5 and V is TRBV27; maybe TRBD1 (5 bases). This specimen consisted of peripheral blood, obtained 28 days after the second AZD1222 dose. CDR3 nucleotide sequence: TGTGCCAGCAGAAGTTCCTTCCAGGGAAACCGTCAGCCCCAGCATTTT. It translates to CASRSSFQGNRQPQHF.